The rows below give T cell receptor beta chains drawn from one sample of a study of shared clonotypes between healthy human individuals. Produced via immunoSEQ multiplex PCR; TCRdb's table is partial and in-frame only. Among approximately 340,000 clones, around four fifths were seen once, and the ten largest hold 10%. The sequencing sample was made of memory CD4+ T cells sorted from blood. The receptors originated from a man aged 25 to 40 in good health. CDR3s include the opening cysteine and the closing phenylalanine or tryptophan. The order of the fields is clone size, D gene, J gene, V gene, CDR3 protein, CDR3 DNA. A D gene is named only where the DNA matches it firmly. Clone size is given for some rows only: seen once, a few or many times, or a class if the clone is expanded.

abundance: NA
d_gene: NA
j_gene: TRBJ1-1
v_gene: TRBV5-1
CDR3aa: CASSLAGPREAFF
CDR3nt: TGCGCCAGCAGCTTAGCCGGGCCCAGGGAAGCTTTCTTT

abundance: once
d_gene: NA
j_gene: TRBJ1-5
v_gene: TRBV7-8
CDR3aa: CASSDRGTQPQHF
CDR3nt: TGTGCCAGCAGCGATCGGGGTACCCAGCCCCAGCATTTT

abundance: NA
d_gene: NA
j_gene: TRBJ2-7
v_gene: TRBV7-2
CDR3aa: CASSLHGPASYEQYF
CDR3nt: TGTGCCAGCAGCTTACATGGCCCCGCCTCCTACGAGCAGTACTTC

abundance: NA
d_gene: TRBD1
j_gene: TRBJ1-2
v_gene: TRBV6-5
CDR3aa: CASSQGARGYTF
CDR3nt: TGTGCCAGCAGCCAGGGGGCGCGAGGCTACACCTTC

abundance: NA
d_gene: NA
j_gene: TRBJ2-1
v_gene: TRBV9
CDR3aa: CASRTTEGRRTSYNEQFF
CDR3nt: TGTGCCAGCAGAACGACTGAGGGTCGGAGGACCTCCTACAATGAGCAGTTCTTC

abundance: many
d_gene: TRBD1
j_gene: TRBJ2-5
v_gene: TRBV5-1
CDR3aa: CASSLMGQHQETQYF
CDR3nt: TGCGCCAGCAGCTTGATGGGACAGCACCAAGAGACCCAGTACTTC

abundance: NA
d_gene: TRBD2
j_gene: TRBJ2-7
v_gene: TRBV10-2
CDR3aa: CASRETSGRGEQYF
CDR3nt: TGCGCCAGCAGGGAGACTAGCGGGAGGGGCGAGCAGTACTTC

abundance: NA
d_gene: NA
j_gene: TRBJ2-3
v_gene: TRBV29-1
CDR3aa: CSVEGLLSTDTQYF
CDR3nt: TGCAGCGTTGAGGGGCTGCTTAGCACAGATACGCAGTATTTT

abundance: NA
d_gene: TRBD2
j_gene: TRBJ2-1
v_gene: TRBV5-1
CDR3aa: CASSSGTSRDTYNEQFF
CDR3nt: TGCGCCAGCAGCTCCGGGACTAGCAGGGATACCTACAATGAGCAGTTCTTC

abundance: NA
d_gene: NA
j_gene: TRBJ2-1
v_gene: TRBV29-1
CDR3aa: CSGVPQGLYNEQFF
CDR3nt: TGCAGCGGGGTCCCACAGGGACTCTACAATGAGCAGTTCTTC

abundance: few
d_gene: NA
j_gene: TRBJ2-7
v_gene: TRBV6-1
CDR3aa: CASRRARVYEQYF
CDR3nt: TGTGCCAGCCGGAGGGCCAGGGTCTACGAGCAGTACTTC

abundance: NA
d_gene: NA
j_gene: TRBJ1-3
v_gene: TRBV7-2
CDR3aa: CASSPEVGYTNTIYF
CDR3nt: TGTGCCAGCAGCCCAGAGGTTGGATATACAAACACCATATATTTT

abundance: NA
d_gene: NA
j_gene: TRBJ2-3
v_gene: TRBV2
CDR3aa: CASSDVSSTDTQYF
CDR3nt: TGTGCCAGCAGTGACGTCTCTAGCACAGATACGCAGTATTTT

abundance: few
d_gene: TRBD1
j_gene: TRBJ1-5
v_gene: TRBV7-9
CDR3aa: CASSPSRQGRQPQHF
CDR3nt: TGTGCCAGCAGCCCCTCTAGACAGGGTAGGCAGCCCCAGCATTTT

abundance: NA
d_gene: NA
j_gene: TRBJ2-5
v_gene: TRBV7-6
CDR3aa: CASSLGGVRETQYF
CDR3nt: TGTGCCAGCAGCTTAGGCGGGGTTAGGGAGACCCAGTACTTC

abundance: NA
d_gene: NA
j_gene: TRBJ1-1
v_gene: TRBV6-4
CDR3aa: CASTLDGDTEAFF
CDR3nt: TGTGCCAGCACCTTGGACGGGGACACTGAAGCTTTCTTT

abundance: once
d_gene: NA
j_gene: TRBJ2-1
v_gene: TRBV6-1
CDR3aa: CASQRGFYNEQFF
CDR3nt: TGTGCCAGCCAAAGGGGGTTCTACAATGAGCAGTTCTTC

abundance: once
d_gene: TRBD2
j_gene: TRBJ2-5
v_gene: TRBV15
CDR3aa: CATSRGLAGVVETQYF
CDR3nt: TGTGCCACCAGCAGAGGGCTAGCGGGAGTGGTTGAGACCCAGTACTTC

abundance: NA
d_gene: TRBD1
j_gene: TRBJ1-1
v_gene: TRBV5-1
CDR3aa: CASSLAGRGSTEAFF
CDR3nt: TGCGCCAGCAGCTTGGCAGGCAGGGGGAGTACTGAAGCTTTCTTT

abundance: NA
d_gene: TRBD1
j_gene: TRBJ2-3
v_gene: TRBV18
CDR3aa: CASSLYAPGTGTDTQYF
CDR3nt: TGTGCCAGCTCATTATACGCTCCGGGGACAGGGACAGATACGCAGTATTTT

abundance: NA
d_gene: TRBD1
j_gene: TRBJ2-1
v_gene: TRBV7-2
CDR3aa: CASSRDRGSGQFF
CDR3nt: TGTGCCAGCAGTCGGGACAGGGGATCAGGGCAGTTCTTC

abundance: NA
d_gene: NA
j_gene: TRBJ2-1
v_gene: TRBV5-6
CDR3aa: CASSKQEQDEQFF
CDR3nt: TGTGCCAGCAGTAAACAGGAACAGGATGAGCAGTTCTTC

abundance: NA
d_gene: NA
j_gene: TRBJ1-2
v_gene: TRBV5-4
CDR3aa: CASSLRGSGRYGYTF
CDR3nt: TGTGCCAGCAGCTTGAGGGGGTCAGGGCGCTATGGCTACACCTTC

abundance: NA
d_gene: NA
j_gene: TRBJ2-1
v_gene: TRBV5-4
CDR3aa: CASSPRDYNEQFF
CDR3nt: TGTGCCAGCAGCCCCCGGGACTACAATGAGCAGTTCTTC

abundance: NA
d_gene: NA
j_gene: TRBJ2-7
v_gene: TRBV5-3
CDR3aa: CARSLAGVSGEQYF
CDR3nt: TGTGCCAGAAGCTTGGCAGGGGTGTCCGGCGAGCAGTACTTC

abundance: NA
d_gene: TRBD1
j_gene: TRBJ2-5
v_gene: TRBV6-5
CDR3aa: CASSYWAGGGETQYF
CDR3nt: TGTGCCAGCAGTTACTGGGCAGGGGGCGGAGAGACCCAGTACTTC